The 15 T cell receptor beta chains presented below share a single source sample, sequenced in a study of T-cell reconstitution after alpha-beta-depleted transplantation in children. Unique molecular identifiers were incorporated into the prepared TCRbeta library. One entry per CDR3 protein, called by TCRdb with MiXCR from the PCR reads. The sample lists 100,000 or so distinct CDR3 sequences, about 25% occurring once. This specimen was PBMCs, taken before TCRalphabeta/CD19-depleted stem cell transplant. The receptors stem from a boy between 2 and 10 years old with acute lymphoblastic leukemia, due to receive a stem cell transplant.

This chain uses TRBV28 with TRBJ1-2; D is unresolved. The V end lost 6 bases, the J end lost 3 bases, and 11 bases lay between the germline ends. This CDR3 spans 13 amino acids. Looked up from germline, CDR1 is MDHEN and CDR2 is SYDVKM. CDR3 residues: CASSVGLDYGYTF. In nucleotides, the CDR3 is TGTGCCAGCAGCGTCGGACTCGACTATGGCTACACCTTC.

The CDR3 bases are TGCGCCAGCAGCCAAGACGGGGGCAAGGATACGCAGTATTTT. Its protein product is CASSQDGGKDTQYF. The chain joins TRBV4-3 to TRBJ2-3; D may correspond to TRBD1 or TRBD2 (6 bases each). Germline V gene lookup returns CDR1 LGHNA and CDR2 YSLEER. Trimming pared 0 bases from V and 6 bases from J, leaving 10 bases between. This CDR3 comprises 14 residues.

This clonotype was observed a handful of times. The CDR3 coding sequence is TGCGCCAGCAGAATAGTGTCCGGGGCGAGGTCCTACAATGAGCAGTTCTTC. Protein sequence: CASRIVSGARSYNEQFF. The chain joins TRBV5-1 to TRBJ2-1; D may correspond to TRBD1 or TRBD2 (5 bases each). Trimming stripped 5 bases from V and 1 base from J, with 19 bases between. In germline, CDR1 is SGHRS, CDR2 YFSETQ. This CDR3 is built from 17 residues.

This rearrangement joins TRBV5-6 to TRBJ2-3; 10 bases agree with TRBD2. The V and J ends lost 2 bases and 1 base, in that order; junction bases with no gene match: 4. The CDR3 is made up of 16 amino acids. CDR1 is SGHDT and CDR2 is YYEEEE in the germline V gene. The DNA for the CDR3 is TGTGCCAGCAGCTTTCCTAGCGGGAGTGGCACAGATACGCAGTATTTT. Amino acids: CASSFPSGSGTDTQYF. Looking up the rest from reference TRBV5-6 and TRBJ2-3 gives the full variable domain: DAGVTQSPTHLIKTRGQQVTLRCSPKSGHDTVSWYQQALGQGPQFIFQYYEEEERQRGNFPDRFSGHQFPNYSSELNVNALLLGDSALYLCASSFPSGSGTDTQYFGPGTRLTVL.

The genes are TRBV20-1 and TRBJ2-6; 8 bases map to TRBD2. Germline V gene lookup returns CDR1 DFQATT and CDR2 SNEGSKA (reference sequence). With 3 bases clipped from V and 0 bases from J, the junction kept 10 bases outside the gene matches. The CDR3 runs 18 residues. CDR3: CSASPREGVPSGANVLTF. CDR3 sequence (DNA): TGCAGTGCTAGCCCCCGGGAGGGGGTACCCTCTGGGGCCAACGTCCTGACTTTC.

The rearrangement links TRBV5-1 to TRBJ1-6; possible D gene TRBD1, 6 bases. The CDR3 runs to 14 residues. Germline V lookup: CDR1 SGHRS, CDR2 YFSETQ. Trimming cost V 4 bases and J 10 bases, with 15 bases left between them. Here the CDR3 reads CASSPAGAGSPLHF. DNA of the CDR3: TGCGCCAGCAGCCCCGCGGGGGCAGGGTCACCCCTCCACTTT. Complete variable domain (other parts from reference TRBV5-1 and TRBJ1-6): KAGVTQTPRYLIKTRGQQVTLSCSPISGHRSVSWYQQTPGQGLQFLFEYFSETQRNKGNFPGRFSGRQFSNSRSEMNVSTLELGDSALYLCASSPAGAGSPLHFGNGTRLTVT.

Concerning this clonotype itself: This may stem from a read error, because a much larger clone lies one nucleotide away. J is TRBJ2-1 and V is TRBV4-1; 7 positions match TRBD1. Looked up from germline, CDR1 is MGHRA and CDR2 is YSYEKL. The CDR3 sequence is 15 residues long. The CDR3 sequence: CASSSRQGSGNEKFF. CDR3 nucleotide sequence: TGCGCCAGCAGCTCCCGACAGGGATCCGGCAATGAGAAGTTCTTC.

The chain joins TRBV9 to TRBJ2-7, with TRBD1 matching over 7 bases. Germline CDR1 reads SGDLS; CDR2 reads YYNGEE. The CDR3 covers 14 residues. The V gene end was trimmed by 4 bases and the J gene end by 3 bases; junction bases not matched to a gene: 7. CDR3 residues: CASSYKGQNYEQYF. In nucleotides, the CDR3 is TGTGCCAGCAGCTATAAGGGACAGAACTACGAGCAGTACTTC.

V is TRBV12-3 or TRBV12-4 and J is TRBJ1-1; weak D call: TRBD1 (5 bases). The V gene lost 6 bases and the J gene lost 5 bases, with 16 bases spanning the gap. The CDR3 sequence is 14 residues long. This CDR3 is CASSHDLRTTEAFF. The CDR3 nucleotides read TGTGCCAGCAGCCACGATTTGAGGACAACTGAAGCTTTCTTT.

This clonotype has just a few counts. This rearrangement joins TRBV5-1 to TRBJ2-7; TRBD2 might be the D (5 bases). This CDR3 spans 13 amino acids. V gave up 4 bases and J gave up 1 base, with 9 bases separating them. Germline CDR1 is SGHRS and CDR2 is YFSETQ. The DNA of the CDR3 is TGCGCCAGCAGCACTTCGGGGTCCTACGAGCAGTACTTC. This codes for CASSTSGSYEQYF. The entire variable domain, with the rest obtained from reference TRBV5-1 and TRBJ2-7, is as follows: KAGVTQTPRYLIKTRGQQVTLSCSPISGHRSVSWYQQTPGQGLQFLFEYFSETQRNKGNFPGRFSGRQFSNSRSEMNVSTLELGDSALYLCASSTSGSYEQYFGPGTRLTVT.

There are many counts of this clonotype. The chain is built from TRBV4-3 and TRBJ2-1; 9 bases are a match to TRBD2. V shed 0 bases, J shed 7 bases, and the junction held 16 bases outside the gene matches. This CDR3 spans 19 amino acids. Germline values: CDR1 LGHNA, CDR2 YSLEER. This CDR3 reads CASSQDWGSGSLFSNEQFF. The CDR3 DNA reads as TGCGCCAGCAGCCAAGATTGGGGTAGCGGGAGTTTATTCAGTAATGAGCAGTTCTTC.

The CDR3 sequence is CASSPIGGGINEQFF. The CDR3 DNA reads TGTGCCAGCTCACCAATAGGCGGAGGTATCAATGAGCAGTTCTTC. The chain joins TRBV18 to TRBJ2-1; maybe TRBD2 (5 bases). V lost 2 bases to trimming and J lost 6 bases, with 14 bases between them. This CDR3 contains 15 residues. CDR1 is KGHSH, CDR2 LQKENI, per germline.

The chain couples TRBV6-2 or TRBV6-3 to TRBJ1-1; D gene unclear. V was clipped by 8 bases and J by 4 bases, with 14 bases between them. Per germline, CDR1 MNHEY and CDR2 SVGEGT. The CDR3 extends over 13 amino acids. The CDR3 protein is CASLASWSTEAFF. In DNA form, the CDR3 reads TGTGCCAGCCTTGCCTCCTGGAGCACTGAAGCTTTCTTT.

This clonotype was picked up a small number of times. The genes are TRBV19 and TRBJ2-1; D is uncertain. The V gene's germline CDR1 is LNHDA and CDR2 SQIVND (reference sequence). The length of the CDR3 is 13 residues. The V gene lost 10 bases and the J gene lost 5 bases, with 15 bases spanning the gap. The CDR3 sequence: CATQNNRDNEQFF. In DNA, the CDR3 is TGTGCCACCCAAAACAACCGGGACAATGAGCAGTTCTTC.

This clonotype came up a few times. V and J are TRBV4-2 and TRBJ1-6; 10 positions agree with TRBD1. In germline, CDR1 is LGHNA, CDR2 YNFKEQ. Trimming at V came to 0 bases and at J to 11 bases, leaving 4 bases not matched to a gene. The CDR3 covers 15 residues. The CDR3: CASSQDGTGAPPLHF. The CDR3 region has the DNA TGTGCCAGCAGCCAAGATGGGACAGGGGCCCCACCCCTCCACTTT.